These 32 T cell receptor beta chains came from one sample sequenced in a study of T cells after somatic rescue of genetic block. Clones were read by immunoSEQ multiplex PCR, and TCRdb kept only the in-frame ones, dropping some. The data contain approximately 78,000 clones, roughly 88% of them singletons. The sequenced sample was peripheral blood mononuclear cells (PBMCs). The receptor source for this set is a young man.

This chain links TRBV7-6 with TRBJ1-4; D is unclear. The germline V and J ends were trimmed by 5 bases and 8 bases, with 6 bases remaining between them. The CDR3 totals 11 residues. The V gene's germline CDR1 is SGHVS and CDR2 FNYEAQ. This CDR3 is CASSPGEKLFF. The CDR3 DNA sequence: TGTGCCAGCAGCCCTGGAGAAAAACTGTTTTTT. Complete variable domain (other parts from reference TRBV7-6 and TRBJ1-4): GAGVSQSPRYKVTKRGQDVALRCDPISGHVSLYWYRQALGQGPEFLTYFNYEAQQDKSGLPNDRFSAERPEGSISTLTIQRTEQRDSAMYRCASSPGEKLFFGSGTQLSVL.

This chain links TRBV7-3 with TRBJ2-7; D ambiguous. V lost 1 base to trimming and J lost 3 bases, with 7 bases between them. The germline CDR1 and CDR2 sequences are SGHTA and FQGTGA. This CDR3 has 13 residues. The CDR3 DNA follows: TGTGCCAGCAGCTTAAGTGCACGCTACGAGCAGTACTTC. Protein: CASSLSARYEQYF.

The V call is TRBV5-5, the J call TRBJ1-5; tentatively, D is TRBD1 (5 bases). Trimming removed 5 bases from V and 7 bases from J, with 13 bases in between. This CDR3 has 13 residues. From germline, CDR1 is SGHKS and CDR2 YYEKEE (reference sequence). CDR3 DNA: TGTGCCAGCAGTTCTGACAGCCTACAGCCCCAGCATTTT. It translates to CASSSDSLQPQHF.

The CDR3 bases are TGTGCCACCAGCAATCGGGGAAAACGGTCAGCTTTCTTT. Residues: CATSNRGKRSAFF. V usage is TRBV15 and J usage is TRBJ1-1; D uncertain. V lost 4 bases and J 10 bases, leaving 16 bases between the germline ends. The V gene's germline CDR1 is LNHNV and CDR2 YYDKDF (reference sequence). This CDR3 region has 13 residues. The variable domain in full, completed from reference TRBV15 and TRBJ1-1, reads DAMVIQNPRYQVTQFGKPVTLSCSQTLNHNVMYWYQQKSSQAPKLLFHYYDKDFNNEADTPDNFQSRRPNTSFCFLDIRSPGLGDTAMYLCATSNRGKRSAFFGQGTRLTVV.

Only a few counts were recorded for this clone. The gene calls are TRBV25-1 and TRBJ2-1, with 11 nucleotides matching TRBD2. Germline V lookup: CDR1 MGHDK, CDR2 SYGVNS. The CDR3 loop spans 16 amino acids. Trimming removed 2 bases from V and 9 bases from J; junction bases left unmatched: 9. The CDR3 nucleotides read TGTGCCAGCAGTGAACTTGCGACTAGCGGGAAGGGTGAGCAGTTCTTC. Protein sequence: CASSELATSGKGEQFF.

The chain has TRBV19 and TRBJ2-6; TRBD2 is a possible D gene (5 bases). There are 15 residues in the CDR3. Trimming shortened V by 5 bases and J by 0 bases, and 8 bases separated the two germline ends. Germline CDR1 and CDR2: LNHDA and SQIVND (reference sequence). The CDR3, as DNA: TGTGCCAGTAGTGGGAGCCGCTCTGGGGCCAACGTCCTGACTTTC. Residues: CASSGSRSGANVLTF.

The chain is built from TRBV27 and TRBJ2-7, with TRBD2 identical over 11 bases. Trimming took 6 bases from V and 2 from J; bases not matched to a gene: 9. Germline V lookup: CDR1 MNHEY, CDR2 SMNVEV (reference sequence). CDR3 length: 16 amino acids. The CDR3 loop is CASRAGTSGYTYEQYF. The CDR3 nucleotides read TGTGCCAGCAGAGCCGGGACTAGCGGCTATACCTACGAGCAGTACTTC.

The chain is built from TRBV18 and TRBJ2-1; D is unresolved. Per germline, CDR1 KGHSH and CDR2 LQKENI. Trimming stripped 3 bases from V and 10 bases from J, with 13 bases between. This CDR3 spans 13 amino acids. The CDR3 DNA sequence: TGTGCCAGCTCACCTGGGCCGGTGGGCGAGCAGTTCTTC. Translation: CASSPGPVGEQFF.

The chain couples TRBV19 to TRBJ2-1; D might be TRBD2 (5 bases). V was pared by 1 base and J by 6 bases, with 10 bases between. Germline CDR1 and CDR2: LNHDA and SQIVND (reference sequence). This CDR3 is built from 14 residues. CDR3 sequence (DNA): TGTGCCAGTAGTATAGGAGGGCTGGGCAATGAGCAGTTCTTC. Translation: CASSIGGLGNEQFF.

Written as DNA, the CDR3 is TGTGCCATCGGGAACAGGGGAGGCTATGGCTACACCTTC. Translated, it gives CAIGNRGGYGYTF. V gene TRBV10-3 combines with J gene TRBJ1-2, with 7 positions matching TRBD1. CDR3 length equals 13 residues. Germline trimming cut 8 bases from V and 4 bases from J; bases unmatched to any gene: 7. Germline CDR1 and CDR2: ENHRY and SYGVKD.

The chain links TRBV21-1 to TRBJ2-2. TRBV21-1 is termed a pseudogene. CDR3 size: 17 residues. DNA of the CDR3: TGTGCCAGCAGCAAAGAAGGAAGGGGGGACAACACCGGGGAGCTGTTTTTT. This codes for CASSKEGRGDNTGELFF.

Concerning this clone itself: A single base separates this from a much larger clone, so it may be a read error. Other nucleotide sequences in the sample specify the same CDR3. The genes are TRBV6-6 and TRBJ1-2; tentative D call: TRBD1 (6 bases). Germline assignment: CDR1 MNHNY and CDR2 SVGAGI (reference sequence). This CDR3 region has 15 residues. V lost 6 bases and J 2 bases, leaving 16 bases between the germline ends. For the CDR3, the DNA is TGTGCCAGCAGGTCCATACAGGGAGCAAACTATGGCTACACCTTC. Its protein product is CASRSIQGANYGYTF.

The V gene is TRBV7-9, the J gene TRBJ1-1; D ambiguous. The CDR3 contains 14 residues. Trimming cost V 5 bases and J 6 bases, with 16 bases left between them. CDR1 and CDR2 (germline): SEHNR, FQNEAQ (reference sequence). DNA for the CDR3: TGTGCCAGCAGCCCAGACACCCACTTCTCTGAAGCTTTCTTT. Translated, it gives CASSPDTHFSEAFF.

V usage is TRBV18 and J usage is TRBJ1-2, with D tentatively TRBD1 (6 bases). CDR3 size: 17 residues. V was clipped by 3 bases and J by 2 bases, with 19 bases between them. Germline lookup yields CDR1 KGHSH and CDR2 LQKENI. The CDR3 bases are TGTGCCAGCTCACCCAAGCCCGGACAGACCTTCAACTATGGCTACACCTTC. Amino acids: CASSPKPGQTFNYGYTF.

The chain couples TRBV9 to TRBJ1-3; D is unresolved. From germline, CDR1 is SGDLS and CDR2 YYNGEE. The CDR3 has 16 amino acids. V shed 0 bases and J shed 0 bases, with 10 bases lying between them. CDR3 bases: TGTGCCAGCAGCGTAGATGGACGGGGCTCTGGAAACACCATATATTTT. Its protein is CASSVDGRGSGNTIYF.

The CDR3 coding sequence is TGTGCCAGCAGCACCGGGACAGGGTACAACAATGAGCAGTTCTTC. As protein: CASSTGTGYNNEQFF. The rearrangement links TRBV11-2 to TRBJ2-1, with TRBD1 matching 9 bases. Trimming cost V 5 bases and J 5 bases; bases outside gene matches: 7. The CDR3 runs to 15 residues. Germline CDR1 SGHAT, CDR2 FQNNGV.

The chain combines TRBV12-5 with TRBJ2-7, with 7 bases identical to TRBD1. CDR3 length: 13 amino acids. Germline V lookup: CDR1 LGHNT, CDR2 FRNRAP. V dropped 7 bases and J dropped 3; count of bases not matched to a gene: 6. This chain's CDR3 is CASVGDSYYEQYF. The CDR3 DNA follows: TGTGCTAGTGTCGGGGACAGCTACTACGAGCAGTACTTC.

V and J are TRBV19 and TRBJ2-5; possible D gene TRBD2, 5 bases. Trimming cost V 3 bases and J 2 bases, with 10 bases left between them. The CDR3 runs 14 residues. Looked up from germline, CDR1 is LNHDA and CDR2 is SQIVND (reference sequence). CDR3 DNA: TGTGCCAGTAGTATGCGGGCAGGACAAGAGACCCAGTACTTC. The encoded protein is CASSMRAGQETQYF.

This clone has only one observation. The chain combines TRBV18 with TRBJ2-3; D perhaps matches TRBD2 (7 bases). This CDR3 region has 15 residues. The V and J ends lost 8 bases and 0 bases respectively, with 15 bases between them. Germline V gives CDR1 KGHSH, CDR2 LQKENI. CDR3 in amino acids: CASRRGPGSTDTQYF. CDR3 coding DNA: TGTGCCAGCCGGCGGGGGCCAGGGAGCACAGATACGCAGTATTTT.

This chain connects TRBV7-8 to TRBJ2-1; 14 bases fit TRBD2. The CDR3 consists of 16 residues. CDR1 SGHVS and CDR2 FQNEAQ come from the germline V gene. The junction had 7 bases not matched to a gene; V was cut back by 5 bases and J by 7 bases. The CDR3 nucleotides read TGTGCCAGCAGCGCCAGACTAGCGGGAGGGTGGAATGAGCAGTTCTTC. This translates into CASSARLAGGWNEQFF.

The chain uses TRBV10-1 and TRBJ1-2; D not resolved. Trimming pared 4 bases from V and 3 bases from J, leaving 6 bases between. The CDR3 sequence is 12 residues long. CDR1 is WNHNN and CDR2 is SYGVQD in the germline V gene (reference sequence). The CDR3 DNA reads TGCGCCAGCAGTGCCGGGCACTATGGCTACACCTTC. As protein: CASSAGHYGYTF.

This chain joins TRBV19 and TRBJ2-2, with 8 bases that match TRBD2. The junction had 15 bases not matched to a gene; V was cut back by 8 bases and J by 7 bases. The CDR3 runs to 16 residues. Germline-derived CDR1 and CDR2 are LNHDA and SQIVND (reference sequence). The CDR3 DNA is TGTGCCAGTTCGCTCGTAAGCGGGAGTTTGGTCGGGGAGCTGTTTTTT. It translates to CASSLVSGSLVGELFF.

The chain recombines TRBV7-9 with TRBJ2-7; 8 bases are shared with TRBD1. This CDR3 has 14 amino acids. Germline CDR1 and CDR2: SEHNR and FQNEAQ (reference sequence). After removal of 3 bases from V and 0 bases from J, the junction contained 1 base not matched to a gene. CDR3 coding DNA: TGTGCCAGCAGCTTGGGACAGGCCTCCTACGAGCAGTACTTC. This sequence encodes CASSLGQASYEQYF.

The rearrangement joins TRBV19 to TRBJ2-5; D possibly corresponds to TRBD2 (7 bases). CDR3 length: 15 residues. V was cut by 3 bases and J by 5 bases, with 16 bases left in between. Per the germline V gene, CDR1 is LNHDA and CDR2 is SQIVND (reference sequence). The CDR3 loop is CASSIAGAGGETQYF. For the CDR3, the DNA is TGTGCCAGTAGTATTGCGGGGGCCGGGGGGGAGACCCAGTACTTC.

This chain links TRBV7-9 with TRBJ2-1; 8 positions agree with TRBD2. In germline, CDR1 is SEHNR, CDR2 FQNEAQ (reference sequence). CDR3 length: 17 amino acids. V was clipped by 5 bases and J by 4 bases; unmatched bases: 13. The CDR3 here is CASSAYSGVPSYNEQFF. CDR3 DNA: TGTGCCAGCAGCGCCTATAGCGGGGTGCCCTCTTACAATGAGCAGTTCTTC.

The chain employs TRBV5-1 and TRBJ1-1, with 7 bases identical to TRBD1. From germline, CDR1 is SGHRS and CDR2 YFSETQ. This CDR3 contains 14 residues. V dropped 3 bases and J dropped 0; count of bases not matched to a gene: 2. The CDR3 DNA follows: TGCGCCAGCAGCTCGACAGGGATGAACACTGAAGCTTTCTTT. This encodes CASSSTGMNTEAFF.

This clone appeared a single time. The chain joins TRBV7-9 to TRBJ2-2, with D perhaps TRBD2 (6 bases). The CDR3 totals 14 residues. Trimming pared 5 bases from V and 2 bases from J, leaving 9 bases between. Germline assignment: CDR1 SEHNR and CDR2 FQNEAQ (reference sequence). CDR3 in DNA: TGTGCCAGCAGCACGGGACTCAACACCGGGGAGCTGTTTTTT. It is translated as CASSTGLNTGELFF.

DNA for the CDR3: TGTGCCAGCAGCGTAGGGCTCACCGGGGAGCTGTTTTTT. Protein sequence: CASSVGLTGELFF. The chain links TRBV9 to TRBJ2-2; D not certain. The ends were cut back, 0 bases at V and 4 bases at J, with 4 bases in the middle. The CDR3 runs to 13 residues. Looked up from germline, CDR1 is SGDLS and CDR2 is YYNGEE. Full variable domain (rest looked up from reference TRBV9 and TRBJ2-2): DSGVTQTPKHLITATGQRVTLRCSPRSGDLSVYWYQQSLDQGLQFLIQYYNGEERAKGNILERFSAQQFPDLHSELNLSSLELGDSALYFCASSVGLTGELFFGEGSRLTVL.

The genes are TRBV6-5 and TRBJ1-2; D is unclear. The germline V and J ends were trimmed by 2 bases and 8 bases, with 15 bases remaining between them. The length of the CDR3 is 14 residues. Germline V gene data show CDR1 as MNHEY and CDR2 as SVGAGI. The CDR3 is CASSYQTAGNGYTF. In nucleotides, the CDR3 is TGTGCCAGCAGTTACCAAACCGCGGGTAACGGCTACACCTTC.

This clone occurred once. This sequence joins TRBV6-6 and TRBJ2-7; D call uncertain. Looked up from germline, CDR1 is MNHNY and CDR2 is SVGAGI (reference sequence). CDR3 length: 13 amino acids. Trimming left V 5 bases short and J 2 bases short, with 10 bases between. The CDR3 DNA is TGTGCCAGCAGTCCCGGGCCAACCTACGAGCAGTACTTC. This gives the protein CASSPGPTYEQYF.

J is TRBJ2-1 and V is TRBV6-1, with D perhaps TRBD1 or TRBD2 (6 bases each). This CDR3 has 17 amino acids. Germline V CDR1 and CDR2: MNHNS, SASEGT. V lost 1 base, J lost 6 bases, and 19 bases lay in between. The DNA for the CDR3 is TGTGCCAGCAGTGAAGGGCTTTGGGGGGCCTCTAGCAATGAGCAGTTCTTC. This encodes CASSEGLWGASSNEQFF.

V and J are TRBV11-2 and TRBJ1-6; tentative D call: TRBD1 (5 bases). The CDR3 runs 19 residues. V gave up 1 base and J gave up 7 bases, with 23 bases separating them. The germline CDR1 and CDR2 sequences are SGHAT and FQNNGV. The CDR3 DNA reads TGTGCCAGCAGCTTAGCGGGCGTGAGGGGCTTTACGGGGAATTCACCCCTCCACTTT. Its protein is CASSLAGVRGFTGNSPLHF.